The subject of this entry is one T cell receptor (beta chain). Its specificity is not known. This specimen comes from a study of T cell responses to AZD1222 COVID-19 vaccine. Overall study results and limits: Unmutated regions of variants are reportedly targeted by nearly half of spike-specific TCRs. Donors in the cohort were predominantly white British and more often female, and clonal diversity was possibly underestimated. Increased Spike-specific TCR breadth and depth were observed after two AZD1222 doses.

Germline loops: CDR1 SGDLS, CDR2 YYNGEE. Trimming took off 0 bases at V and 1 base at J, with 16 bases between the two ends. The CDR3 sequence is 17 residues long. Sequencing used immunoSEQ multiplex PCR; TCRdb keeps in-frame clones, though not all of them. The sample holds 110,000 or so clones, approximately 85% seen once. The source of this sequence is an adult in good health. The chain recombines TRBV9 with TRBJ1-2; D remains unclear. The sample was peripheral blood, taken on day 0 of AZD1222 vaccination. The CDR3 sequence is CASSVASPTRRNYGYTF. In DNA form, the CDR3 reads TGTGCCAGCAGCGTAGCGAGCCCGACACGCCGTAACTATGGCTACACCTTC.